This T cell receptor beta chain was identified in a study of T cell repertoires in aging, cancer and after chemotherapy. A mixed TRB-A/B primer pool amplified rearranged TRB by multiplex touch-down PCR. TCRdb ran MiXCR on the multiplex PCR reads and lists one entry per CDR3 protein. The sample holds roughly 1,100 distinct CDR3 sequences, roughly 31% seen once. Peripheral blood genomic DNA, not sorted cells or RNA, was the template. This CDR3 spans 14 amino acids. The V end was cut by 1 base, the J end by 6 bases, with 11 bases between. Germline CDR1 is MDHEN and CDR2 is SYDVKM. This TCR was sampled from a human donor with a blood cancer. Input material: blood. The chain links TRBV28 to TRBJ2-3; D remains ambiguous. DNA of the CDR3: TGTGCCAGCAGTTTATTTGGGATGGGCGATACGCAGTATTTT. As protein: CASSLFGMGDTQYF.